Given below is one TCR beta chain in context. Its specificity is not known. This record comes from a study of graft-versus-host responses after intestinal transplantation. The CDR3 totals 14 residues. V shed 3 bases and J shed 2 bases, with 8 bases lying between them. Germline-derived CDR1 and CDR2 are MDHEN and SYDVKM. Measured with immunoSEQ multiplex PCR; TCRdb has only the in-frame clones, and not every one. The data contain nearly 90,000 clones, around 86% of them singletons. The source material was unstimulated CD8+ T cells sorted from spleen or lymph node cells, sampled before intestinal transplant. The genes are TRBV28 and TRBJ2-1, with TRBD2 as a possible D gene (5 bases). This TCR was recovered from a human donor who received an intestinal transplant. CDR3 loop: CASSLRVAYNEQFF. The CDR3 bases are TGTGCCAGCAGTTTGCGGGTAGCCTACAATGAGCAGTTCTTC.